This is a list of T cell receptor beta chains from one sample in a study of blood T cell repertoires in COVID-19. Some clones are missing from TCRdb's copy, which holds only in-frame ones; the method was immunoSEQ multiplex PCR. The data hold roughly 220,000 clones, with 80% to 90% observed a single time. The specimen sequenced was PBMCs or T cells enriched from blood (not recorded which). These receptors all come from a woman between 40 and 55 years old with acute COVID-19. CDR3s include the opening cysteine and the closing phenylalanine or tryptophan. A D gene is named only where the DNA matches it firmly. Size is stated for part of the rows, as once, few or many counts, or as a class when the clone is expanded.

length	V	size	J	D	DNA	CDR3
15	TRBV6-5	.	TRBJ2-2	TRBD2	TGTGCCAGCAGTTATTTGGCGGGAGCGTCCGGGGAGCTGTTTTTT	CASSYLAGASGELFF
14	TRBV4-3	.	TRBJ2-3	.	TGCGCCAGCAGCCAAGAGGGCACCGCAGATACGCAGTATTTT	CASSQEGTADTQYF
12	TRBV12-3/TRBV12-4	.	TRBJ1-2	TRBD1	TGTGCCAGCAGTCTCGGGACAGCCCTGTACACCTTC	CASSLGTALYTF
16	TRBV7-8	.	TRBJ2-7	TRBD2	TGTGCCAGCAGCTTCCTCCCTAGCGGGACGAGCTACGAGCAGTACTTC	CASSFLPSGTSYEQYF
16	TRBV7-3	once	TRBJ2-1	.	TGTGCCAGCAGCCCGGACTCCCGTATCACCTACAATGAGCAGTTCTTC	CASSPDSRITYNEQFF
14	TRBV7-2	.	TRBJ1-1	TRBD1	TGTGCCAGCAGCTTAAGAGGGGGCAGGACTGAAGCTTTCTTT	CASSLRGGRTEAFF
12	TRBV7-9	.	TRBJ2-2	.	TGTGCCAGCAGCGAAGGGGGCGGGGAGCTGTTTTTT	CASSEGGGELFF
13	TRBV2	once	TRBJ1-2	.	TGTGCCAGCAGCACCGACGGGGGCTATGGCTACACCTTC	CASSTDGGYGYTF
17	TRBV10-1	.	TRBJ1-6	.	TGCGCCAGCACCCGAAGGGAGGGTCAGGCCCATAATTCACCCCTCCACTTT	CASTRREGQAHNSPLHF
14	TRBV6-5	.	TRBJ1-5	TRBD1	TGTGCCAGCACTCCCACAGGGGGCTATCAGCCCCAGCATTTT	CASTPTGGYQPQHF
14	TRBV5-4	.	TRBJ2-2	.	TGTGCCACAACTCAGCCACCGGGCACCGGGGAGCTGTTTTTT	CATTQPPGTGELFF
13	TRBV18	once	TRBJ2-7	.	TGTGCCAGCTCACCGGGTAGCGGATACGAGCAGTACTTC	CASSPGSGYEQYF
15	TRBV18	.	TRBJ2-7	TRBD2	TGTGCCAGCCAATGGGGAGGGACGACTTCCTACGAGCAGTACTTC	CASQWGGTTSYEQYF
18	TRBV9	.	TRBJ1-3	TRBD1	TGTGCCAGCAGCGTAGATATGGGGGACAGCAACTCTGGAAACACCATATATTTT	CASSVDMGDSNSGNTIYF
19	TRBV28	once	TRBJ2-1	TRBD2	TGTGCCAGCACCCTAGGGGGACTAGCGGGAGGGCCCTCCTACAATGAGCAGTTCTTC	CASTLGGLAGGPSYNEQFF
18	TRBV30	.	TRBJ1-5	TRBD1	TGTGCCGTCTTCGGCCGGGGACAGGGTAATTGGGACAATCAGCCCCAGCATTTT	CAVFGRGQGNWDNQPQHF
12	TRBV27	.	TRBJ1-6	TRBD1	TGTGCCAGCAGTTCACAGGGGTCACCCCTCCACTTT	CASSSQGSPLHF
13	TRBV11-3	.	TRBJ1-5	.	TGTGCCAGCAGTCCCGGTGAGGGTCAGCCCCAGCATTTT	CASSPGEGQPQHF
12	TRBV12-3/TRBV12-4	.	TRBJ2-7	TRBD1	TGTGCCAGCACCCCAGGGGGCTACGAGCAGTACTTC	CASTPGGYEQYF
12	TRBV5-1	.	TRBJ2-7	.	TGCGCCAGCAGAAAGGACAGTTACGAGCAGTACTTC	CASRKDSYEQYF
18	TRBV7-9	.	TRBJ2-3	TRBD1	TGTGCCAGCAGCTCAGCGACAGGGCACAAGGTTGATTCTGATACGCAGTATTTT	CASSSATGHKVDSDTQYF
16	TRBV7-8	.	TRBJ2-3	TRBD2	TGTGCCAGCAGCACCACTAGCGGGATGAGCACAGATACGCAGTATTTT	CASSTTSGMSTDTQYF
13	TRBV6-5	.	TRBJ1-2	TRBD1	TGTGCCAGCCGTCCCCAGGGGGCCCATGGCTACACCTTC	CASRPQGAHGYTF
16	TRBV28	.	TRBJ2-1	.	TGTGCCAGCAGTACTCCGCTTCGGGAGAGGGACAATGAGCAGTTCTTC	CASSTPLRERDNEQFF
15	TRBV24-1	.	TRBJ2-5	.	TGTGCCACCAGTGATTTAGAGGACTCCCAAGAGACCCAGTACTTC	CATSDLEDSQETQYF
11	TRBV10-3	.	TRBJ2-7	TRBD1	TGTGCCAGTACAGGGGGCTACGAGCAGTACTTC	CASTGGYEQYF
13	TRBV7-9	.	TRBJ2-5	TRBD1	TGTGCCAGCGGGACAGACTGGCAAGAGACCCAGTACTTC	CASGTDWQETQYF
14	TRBV7-2	.	TRBJ2-5	.	TGTGCCAGCAGCTTACCGCGCCTGAAAGAGACCCAGTACTTC	CASSLPRLKETQYF
15	TRBV6-1	.	TRBJ2-7	TRBD2	TGTGCCAGCAGTGAGGCTAGCGGGGGGTATGGAGAGCAGTACTTC	CASSEASGGYGEQYF
15	TRBV25-1	.	TRBJ2-1	.	TGTGCCAGCAGCCTCCGGGGGAGCTCCTACAATGAGCAGTTCTTC	CASSLRGSSYNEQFF
12	TRBV5-1	.	TRBJ2-1	.	TGCGCCAGGACCGCCTCGGGAAATGAGCAGTTCTTC	CARTASGNEQFF
15	TRBV18	.	TRBJ1-3	TRBD1	TGTGCCAGCTCACTTAAGACAGGGGGCAAGAACACCATATATTTT	CASSLKTGGKNTIYF
14	TRBV18	few	TRBJ2-5	.	TGTGCCAGCTCACCGGAGGGACCGTCTGGGACCCAGTACTTC	CASSPEGPSGTQYF
19	TRBV6-2/TRBV6-3	.	TRBJ2-3	TRBD2	TGTGCCAGCAGTTCCGGGGGGACTAGCGGGAGGCAAGGCACAGATACGCAGTATTTT	CASSSGGTSGRQGTDTQYF
14	TRBV28	.	TRBJ2-5	.	TGTGCCAGCAGTCCCTGGGGGGATGAGGAGACCCAGTACTTC	CASSPWGDEETQYF
12	TRBV7-8	few	TRBJ2-1	.	TGTGCCAGCAGCCCTCCTAGTACTGAGCAGTTCTTC	CASSPPSTEQFF
14	TRBV2	.	TRBJ1-1	.	TGTGCCAGCAGTTTAGAGGTCATGAACACTGAAGCTTTCTTT	CASSLEVMNTEAFF
15	TRBV5-1	.	TRBJ2-7	TRBD2	TGCGCCAGCAGCTTGGTAGCGGGGAGCTCCTACGAGCAGTACTTC	CASSLVAGSSYEQYF
11	TRBV25-1	.	TRBJ2-3	.	TGTGCCAGCTACGAGGGATATACGCAGTATTTT	CASYEGYTQYF
15	TRBV27	.	TRBJ2-3	TRBD2	TGTGCCAGCAGTTTAAAGGGGAGGGGCACAGATACGCAGTATTTT	CASSLKGRGTDTQYF
14	TRBV5-1	.	TRBJ2-6	.	TGCGCCAGCAGCTTTCTTTCGGGGGCCAACGTCCTGACTTTC	CASSFLSGANVLTF
16	TRBV11-2	.	TRBJ1-2	TRBD1	TGTGCCAGCAGCCGGAGACAGGGGGCGCACTCGGATGGCTACACCTTC	CASSRRQGAHSDGYTF
17	TRBV28	.	TRBJ2-5	.	TGTGCCAGCAGTTCGAGGACTCTAGCGAGTTTGGAAGAGACCCAGTACTTC	CASSSRTLASLEETQYF
18	TRBV18	.	TRBJ2-2	.	TGTGCCAGCTCACCAGGGAGGACGGGCCGATATTCTCCCGGGGAGCTGTTTTTT	CASSPGRTGRYSPGELFF
17	TRBV15	.	TRBJ2-5	.	TGTGCCACCAGCCGGAGCCCCGGAGACAGGCTACAAGAGACCCAGTACTTC	CATSRSPGDRLQETQYF
16	TRBV7-8	.	TRBJ2-5	.	TGTGCCAGCAGCCCTGAGACAGGAAAGTACCAAGAGACCCAGTACTTC	CASSPETGKYQETQYF
15	TRBV7-8	.	TRBJ1-1	TRBD1	TGTGCCAGCAGCTCCTTGGGGACAGGGCATGGGGAAGCTTTCTTT	CASSSLGTGHGEAFF
15	TRBV9	.	TRBJ2-7	TRBD2	TGTGCCAGCAGCGGAGGGGGGCTAGCGGGAGACGAGCAGTACTTC	CASSGGGLAGDEQYF
13	TRBV7-2	.	TRBJ1-5	.	TGTGCCAGCAGCTCAGGACAGAATCAGCCCCAGCATTTT	CASSSGQNQPQHF
17	TRBV19	.	TRBJ1-4	TRBD1	TGTGCCAGTAGTCCAAAGATCTTCAGGGGGCTCAGGGAAAAACTGTTTTTT	CASSPKIFRGLREKLFF
14	TRBV19	.	TRBJ1-5	.	TGTGCCAGTAGATGGGGGGTCGGCAATCAGCCCCAGCATTTT	CASRWGVGNQPQHF
12	TRBV27	.	TRBJ2-2	.	TGTGCCAGCAGCCTCGGGGTCGGGGAGCTGTTTTTT	CASSLGVGELFF
12	TRBV4-2	.	TRBJ1-1	.	TGTGCCAGCAGCCAAGAAGTCGGGGAAGCTTTCTTT	CASSQEVGEAFF
14	TRBV19	once	TRBJ2-7	.	TGTGCCAGTAGTCCCCGAGGGTTGTTCTACGAGCAGTACTTC	CASSPRGLFYEQYF